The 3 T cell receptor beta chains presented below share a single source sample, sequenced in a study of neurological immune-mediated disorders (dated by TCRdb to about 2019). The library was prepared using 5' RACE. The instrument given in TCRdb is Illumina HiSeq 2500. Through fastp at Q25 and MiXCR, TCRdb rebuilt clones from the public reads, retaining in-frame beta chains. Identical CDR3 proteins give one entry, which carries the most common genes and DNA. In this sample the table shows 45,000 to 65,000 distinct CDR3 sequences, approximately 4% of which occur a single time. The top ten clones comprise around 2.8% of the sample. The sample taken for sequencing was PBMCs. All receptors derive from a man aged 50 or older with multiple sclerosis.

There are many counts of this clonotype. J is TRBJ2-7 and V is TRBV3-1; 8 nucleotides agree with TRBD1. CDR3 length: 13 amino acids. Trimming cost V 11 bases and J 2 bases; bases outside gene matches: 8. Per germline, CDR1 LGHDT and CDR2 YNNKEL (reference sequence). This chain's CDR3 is CASQGTGAYEQYF. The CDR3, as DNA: TGTGCCTCACAAGGGACAGGAGCCTACGAGCAGTACTTC.

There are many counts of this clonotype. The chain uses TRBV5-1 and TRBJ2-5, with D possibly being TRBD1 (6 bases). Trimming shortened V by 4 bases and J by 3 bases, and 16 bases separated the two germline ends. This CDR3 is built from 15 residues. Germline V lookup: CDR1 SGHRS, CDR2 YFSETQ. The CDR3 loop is CASSQGTLEKETQYF. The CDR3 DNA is TGCGCCAGCAGCCAGGGGACATTAGAAAAAGAGACCCAGTACTTC.

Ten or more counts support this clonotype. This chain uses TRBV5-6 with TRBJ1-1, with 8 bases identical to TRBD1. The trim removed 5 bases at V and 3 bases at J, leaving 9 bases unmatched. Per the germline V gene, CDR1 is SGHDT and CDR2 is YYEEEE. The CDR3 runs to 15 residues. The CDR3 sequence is CASRPPTGADTEAFF. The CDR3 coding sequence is TGTGCCAGCAGACCCCCGACAGGGGCGGACACTGAAGCTTTCTTT.